Below are 14 T cell receptor beta chains sequenced from a single sample in a study of human versus mouse CDR3 diversity and MHC coevolution. Some clones are missing from TCRdb's copy, which holds only in-frame ones; the method was immunoSEQ multiplex PCR. The sample has about 80,000 clones, around 93% seen once. Sequencing was performed on naive CD4+ T cells from blood. Subset specified: CD45RO-negative CD62L-positive naive CD4 T cells. Receptor source: a person aged 30 to 69 in good health.

This rearrangement joins TRBV10-3 to TRBJ2-5; TRBD1 is a possible D gene (6 bases). With the DNA end fitting TRBJ2-7 better, the J assignment may be wrong. The CDR3 sequence is 13 residues long. CDR1 ENHRY and CDR2 SYGVKD come from the germline V gene. The CDR3 sequence: CATQVGGSYEQYF. In DNA form, the CDR3 reads TGTGCCACCCAGGTAGGGGGCTCCTACGAGCAGTACTTC.

This chain connects TRBV5-1 to TRBJ1-4; D possibly corresponds to TRBD1 (5 bases). Trimming cost V 4 bases and J 0 bases, with 10 bases left between them. This CDR3 region has 15 residues. The germline CDR1 and CDR2 sequences are SGHRS and YFSETQ. CDR3 sequence reads: CASSQGGTTNEKLFF. The CDR3 DNA is TGCGCCAGCAGCCAGGGAGGGACAACTAATGAAAAACTGTTTTTT.

V usage is TRBV7-2 and J usage is TRBJ2-3; 7 nucleotides line up with TRBD2. Germline V lookup: CDR1 SGHTA, CDR2 FQGNSA. This CDR3 has 17 amino acids. J gave up 2 bases and V 5 bases, and 13 bases lay outside the gene matches. The CDR3 sequence is CASSPRTALATTDTQYF. The CDR3 nucleotides read TGTGCCAGCAGCCCTAGAACTGCACTAGCGACCACAGATACGCAGTATTTT.

J is TRBJ1-6 and V is TRBV5-3, with a tentative D call TRBD1 (6 bases). TRBV5-3 is an open reading frame whose function is uncertain. This CDR3 spans 16 amino acids. V was pared by 5 bases and J by 6 bases, with 18 bases between. The CDR3 DNA sequence: TGTGCCAGAAGTCCGGGACATCCTCGGGTTAATTCACCCCTCCACTTT. Protein sequence: CARSPGHPRVNSPLHF.

The rearrangement uses TRBV5-3 and TRBJ2-1; 10 bases line up with TRBD1. TRBV5-3 is given ORF status, its function remaining uncertain. With 3 bases clipped from V and 9 bases from J, the junction kept 6 bases outside the gene matches. The CDR3 is made up of 14 amino acids. The CDR3 coding sequence is TGTGCCAGAAGCTGGGGACAGGGGTCGTTTGAGCAGTTCTTC. The encoded protein is CARSWGQGSFEQFF.

The V call is TRBV18, the J call TRBJ1-1, with 9 bases lining up with TRBD1. In germline, CDR1 is KGHSH, CDR2 LQKENI. The ends lost 6 bases at V and 3 bases at J; junction bases unmatched: 8. This CDR3 is built from 15 residues. CDR3 region: CASSPDRGRDTEAFF. CDR3 bases: TGTGCCAGCTCGCCGGACAGGGGCCGAGACACTGAAGCTTTCTTT.

The rearrangement uses TRBV7-2 and TRBJ1-1, with D unclear. CDR3 length: 16 amino acids. Trimming took 0 bases from V and 0 from J, leaving 11 bases between them. CDR1 is SGHTA and CDR2 is FQGNSA in the germline V gene. The CDR3 reads CASSLARWSLNTEAFF. CDR3 sequence (DNA): TGTGCCAGCAGCTTAGCTCGATGGAGTTTGAACACTGAAGCTTTCTTT.

This clone was observed a single time. The chain is built from TRBV7-3 and TRBJ2-2; D gene uncertain. Germline values: CDR1 SGHTA, CDR2 FQGTGA. The V end lost 3 bases, the J end lost 0 bases, and 5 bases lay between the germline ends. This CDR3 has 14 residues. The CDR3 DNA sequence: TGTGCCAGCAGCTTCACAGCGAACACCGGGGAGCTGTTTTTT. Protein: CASSFTANTGELFF.

The chain couples TRBV4-1 to TRBJ1-2; a possible D gene is TRBD1 (5 bases). The CDR3 loop spans 16 amino acids. Deletions cut 7 bases from V and 2 bases from J, with 20 bases between. Germline values: CDR1 MGHRA, CDR2 YSYEKL. CDR3 region: CASTLGDDRPNYGYTF. The DNA for the CDR3 is TGCGCCAGCACCCTCGGTGATGACAGACCAAACTATGGCTACACCTTC.

The chain is built from TRBV7-2 and TRBJ1-1, with a weak D call TRBD1 (5 bases). Germline V gives CDR1 SGHTA, CDR2 FQGNSA. The germline V and J ends were trimmed by 4 bases and 5 bases, with 20 bases remaining between them. The CDR3 runs to 16 residues. The CDR3: CASSSDGPPRGTEAFF. DNA for the CDR3: TGTGCCAGCAGCTCCGACGGTCCACCCCGGGGGACTGAAGCTTTCTTT.

The chain links TRBV4-2 to TRBJ2-2; TRBD1 matches at 8 bases. Germline values: CDR1 LGHNA, CDR2 YNFKEQ. The CDR3 extends over 15 amino acids. Trimming removed 0 bases from V and 6 bases from J; junction bases left unmatched: 3. CDR3 nucleotides: TGTGCCAGCAGCCAAGATCAGGGGGCCTCCGGGGAGCTGTTTTTT. This codes for CASSQDQGASGELFF.

The chain links TRBV5-4 to TRBJ2-2; 7 bases match TRBD1. The CDR3 sequence is 16 residues long. V dropped 2 bases and J dropped 3; count of bases not matched to a gene: 7. CDR1 is SGHNT, CDR2 YYREEE, per germline (reference sequence). The CDR3 coding sequence is TGTGCCAGCAGCTTTTACCCGACAGGGTACACCGGGGAGCTGTTTTTT. Protein sequence: CASSFYPTGYTGELFF.

The chain recombines TRBV27 with TRBJ1-1, with 8 bases fitting TRBD1. Trimming at V came to 0 bases and at J to 8 bases, leaving 5 bases not matched to a gene. There are 14 residues in the CDR3. Germline V lookup: CDR1 MNHEY, CDR2 SMNVEV (reference sequence). CDR3 DNA sequence: TGTGCCAGCAGTTTATCCCAGGGGGCCCCCGAAGCTTTCTTT. Amino acid sequence: CASSLSQGAPEAFF.

This chain links TRBV7-3 with TRBJ1-1; D is uncertain. The CDR3 contains 13 residues. CDR1 and CDR2 from the germline V gene are SGHTA and FQGTGA. Trimming took off 4 bases at V and 1 base at J, with 7 bases between the two ends. CDR3 sequence: CASSYSENTEAFF. In DNA, the CDR3 is TGTGCCAGCAGCTACAGTGAGAACACTGAAGCTTTCTTT.